This T cell receptor beta chain stems from a study of CD8+CD57+ T cells in acquired aplastic anemia (dated by TCRdb to 2016 to 2018). For the wider study: Extracted DNA from sorted CD4+ and CD8+ cells averaged about 3.4 ug, ranging from roughly 0.17 to 27.4 ug. Overall study results and their limits: Twenty-nine CD8+ CDR3 sequences were found in both patients and controls but appeared to be highly expressed in patients and within the immunodominant clones of the patients. Patients and healthy controls showed no significant difference in CD8+ Simpson's diversity (P=0.060).

TCR beta VDJ combination and CDR3 sequence profiling used genomic DNA as the template. An Illumina HiSeq 2000 was used for TCR repertoire sequencing. As for how the authors treated the data: TRBV/TRBJ rearrangement plots, CDR3 size and DJ length profiles, and Simpson's diversity index were used to evaluate the repertoires. The most abundant DNA sequence in the deep sequencing data was taken as the immunodominant clone. CDR3 amino acid sequences were checked for sharing between subjects and were compared against published repertoires and the VDJdb database. The public reads were run again by TCRdb, first through fastp at Q25 and then through MiXCR, and only productive beta chains were kept. Each CDR3 protein appears once, grouped with its most common genes and DNA. In this record, the V and J calls reflect TCRdb's handling and not the investigators' own analysis. The sample contains 150,000 to 200,000 distinct CDR3 sequences, 64% of them found a single time. Of the sample, 46% is held by the ten largest clones.

Remarks on this clonotype: No cognate antigen has been identified for it. Qualities for individual bases were not recorded, and no much larger clone is one base off.

TCR repertoires of sorted CD4+ and CD8+ blood T cells from severe aplastic anemia patients and healthy subjects were deep-sequenced in the study. Ficoll-Paque density gradient centrifugation was used to isolate peripheral blood mononuclear cells. CD4+ and CD8+ T cells were sorted by FACS or magnetic beads before DNA extraction. The cysteine opens and the phenylalanine closes a CDR3 of 16 amino acids. The only DNA kept is the CDR3, 48 bases in frame from the first base. Trimming costs V 6 bases and J 4 bases, and their ends lie 21 bases apart. Per the germline V gene, SNHLY is the CDR1 and FYNNEI is the CDR2.

This receptor was taken from a human donor with severe aplastic anemia or a healthy control (not recorded which). Recombination connected TRBV2 to TRBJ1-2; possibly the D gene is TRBD1, per 5 matching bases. Material for sequencing was sorted CD4+, CD8+, or CD8+CD57+ T cells (not recorded which) from PBMCs. In nucleotides, the sequence is TGTGCCAGCAGCCAGCCCGTGGGGCGTTACATCTATGGCTACACCTTC. It translates to CASSQPVGRYIYGYTF.